This paragraph reports one TCR beta chain. Its antigen is not known. The data originate from a study of shared clonotypes between healthy human individuals. CDR1 is SGHRS, CDR2 YFSETQ, per germline. V lost 6 bases and J 6 bases, leaving 10 bases between the germline ends. The CDR3 has 12 amino acids. The investigators split CD4+ cells into a CD45RA+ naive subset and a CD45RA-negative memory subset. Study results and caveats: Sampling was confined to blood; repertoires within tissues likely differ.

The assay used deep level. Each PCR replicate from the sorted subsets contained about 180 ng DNA, which is about 30,000 T cell genomes. Profiling relied on immunoSEQ multiplex PCR, and the TCRdb table lists in-frame clones only, not all of them. This table holds 1,500,000 or so clones, 98% found once. This sequence originates from a man aged 30 to 39 in good health. This chain links TRBV5-1 with TRBJ2-1; D is possibly TRBD1 (5 bases). The sample taken for sequencing was naive CD4+ T cells sorted from blood. Subset in this sample: CD45RA+ positively selected. CDR3 coding DNA: TGCGCCAGCAACTATCAGGGCAATGAGCAGTTCTTC. Its protein product is CASNYQGNEQFF. Full variable domain (rest looked up from reference TRBV5-1 and TRBJ2-1): KAGVTQTPRYLIKTRGQQVTLSCSPISGHRSVSWYQQTPGQGLQFLFEYFSETQRNKGNFPGRFSGRQFSNSRSEMNVSTLELGDSALYLCASNYQGNEQFFGPGTRLTVL.